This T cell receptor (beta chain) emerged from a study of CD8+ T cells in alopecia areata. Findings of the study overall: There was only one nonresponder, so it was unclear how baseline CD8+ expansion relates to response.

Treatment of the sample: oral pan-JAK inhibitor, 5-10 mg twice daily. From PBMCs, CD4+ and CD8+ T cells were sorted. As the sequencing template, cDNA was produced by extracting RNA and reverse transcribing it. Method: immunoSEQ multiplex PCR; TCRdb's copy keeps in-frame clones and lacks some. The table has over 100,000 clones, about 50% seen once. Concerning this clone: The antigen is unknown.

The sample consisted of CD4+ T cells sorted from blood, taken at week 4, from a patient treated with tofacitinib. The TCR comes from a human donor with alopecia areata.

As DNA, the CDR3 is TGTGCCAGCAGCTCCAGGGGGGGACAGGGCGACTATGGCTACACCTTC. Residues: CASSSRGGQGDYGYTF. This chain links TRBV5-4 with TRBJ1-2, with 9 bases fitting TRBD1. The CDR3 is 16 residues long. With 3 bases clipped from V and 3 bases from J, the junction kept 9 bases outside the gene matches. Germline CDR1 is SGHNT and CDR2 is YYREEE (reference sequence).